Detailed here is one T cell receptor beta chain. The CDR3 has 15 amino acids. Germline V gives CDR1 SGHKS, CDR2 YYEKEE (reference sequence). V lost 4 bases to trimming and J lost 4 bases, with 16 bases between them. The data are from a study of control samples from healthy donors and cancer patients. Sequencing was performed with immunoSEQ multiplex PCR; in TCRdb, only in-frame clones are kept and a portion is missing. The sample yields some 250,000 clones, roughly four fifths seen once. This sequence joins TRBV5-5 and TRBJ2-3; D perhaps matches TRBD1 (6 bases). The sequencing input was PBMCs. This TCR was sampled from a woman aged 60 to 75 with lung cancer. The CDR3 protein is CASSQGIKGADTQYF. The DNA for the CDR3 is TGTGCCAGCAGCCAGGGAATAAAGGGGGCAGATACGCAGTATTTT.